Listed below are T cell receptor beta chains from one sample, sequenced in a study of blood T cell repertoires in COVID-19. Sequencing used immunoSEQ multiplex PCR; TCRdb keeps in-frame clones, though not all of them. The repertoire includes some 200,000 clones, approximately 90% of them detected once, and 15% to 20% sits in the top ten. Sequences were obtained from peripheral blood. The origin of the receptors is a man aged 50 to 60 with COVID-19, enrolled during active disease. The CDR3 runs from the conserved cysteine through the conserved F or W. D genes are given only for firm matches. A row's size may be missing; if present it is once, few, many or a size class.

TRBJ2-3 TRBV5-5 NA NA TGTGCCAGCAGCTTGGGGCCACGGGTGACGCAGTATTTT CASSLGPRVTQYF
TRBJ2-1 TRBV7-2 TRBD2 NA TGTGCCAGCAGCTTACTAGCGGGAGATTACAATGAGCAGTTCTTC CASSLLAGDYNEQFF
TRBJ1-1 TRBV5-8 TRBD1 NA TGTGCCAGCAGCTTGGGACAGGGGATAACTGAAGCTTTCTTT CASSLGQGITEAFF
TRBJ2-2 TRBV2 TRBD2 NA TGTGCCAGCAGTGAACAAAGCGGGGAAAACACCGGGGAGCTGTTTTTT CASSEQSGENTGELFF
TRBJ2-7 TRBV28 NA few TGTGCCAGCAGTTTACGGGGCGAGCAGTACTTC CASSLRGEQYF
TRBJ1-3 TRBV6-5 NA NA TGTGCCAGCAGTTATTCACAGTTTACCTCTGGAAACACCATATATTTT CASSYSQFTSGNTIYF
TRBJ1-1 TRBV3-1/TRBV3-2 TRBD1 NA TGTGCCAGCAGCCACCCGGGACAGGGTTTCACTGAAGCTTTCTTT CASSHPGQGFTEAFF
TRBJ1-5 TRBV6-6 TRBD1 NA TGTGCCAGCAGCAAACAAGGTCCCGGGACAGGGGGCGTGGGCAATCAGCCCCAGCATTTT CASSKQGPGTGGVGNQPQHF
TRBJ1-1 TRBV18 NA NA TGTGCCAGCTCACCGCAAGCCCACAGGAACACTGAAGCTTTCTTT CASSPQAHRNTEAFF
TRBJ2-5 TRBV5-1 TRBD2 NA TGCGCCAGCAGCTTGCACGGGACTAGCGGGGGGACAGAGACCCAGTACTTC CASSLHGTSGGTETQYF
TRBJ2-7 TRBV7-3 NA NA TGTGCCAGCAGCTTAGACGCTTCGGGCTCCTACGAGCAGTACTTC CASSLDASGSYEQYF
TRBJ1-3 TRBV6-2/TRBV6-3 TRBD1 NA TGTGCCAGCAGTCCGACAGGGACCTCTGGAAACACCATATATTTT CASSPTGTSGNTIYF
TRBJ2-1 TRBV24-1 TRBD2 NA TGTGCCACCAGTGATATCTCAACTAGCGGGGGGGCCCATGAGCAGTTCTTC CATSDISTSGGAHEQFF
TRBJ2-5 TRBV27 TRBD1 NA TGTGCCAGCAGTTTATCAGGACAGGGTTTGTCCCAGTACTTC CASSLSGQGLSQYF
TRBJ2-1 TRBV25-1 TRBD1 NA TGTGCCAGCAGTGAGACAGGGACCTACAATGAGCAGTTCTTC CASSETGTYNEQFF
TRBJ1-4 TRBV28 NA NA TGTGCCAGCAGTTCTGTAGTTGGACTGTTTTTT CASSSVVGLFF
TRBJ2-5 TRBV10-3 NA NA TGTGCCATCAGTGTGGCTAGCGAAGCACAAGAGACCCAGTACTTC CAISVASEAQETQYF
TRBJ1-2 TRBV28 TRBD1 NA TGTGCCAGCAGCGTCAGTAGAACCGGGACAGGGGAGAGTGGCTACACCTTC CASSVSRTGTGESGYTF
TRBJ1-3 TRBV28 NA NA TGTGCCAGCAACGAGGGGGGGACTGGAAACACCATATATTTT CASNEGGTGNTIYF
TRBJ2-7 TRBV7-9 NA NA TGTGCCAGCAGCCCGGACTCAATCGGGGAGCAGTACTTC CASSPDSIGEQYF
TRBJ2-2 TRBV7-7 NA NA TGTGCCAGCAGTCTACAGGGTCCGAACACCGGGGAGCTGTTTTTT CASSLQGPNTGELFF
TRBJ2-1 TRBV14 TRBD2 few TGTGCCAGCAGCCAAGTAGCGGGAGTGGGAAATGAGCAGTTCTTC CASSQVAGVGNEQFF
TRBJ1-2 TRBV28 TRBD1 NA TGTGCCAGCAGTTTAGAGGGACAGGGAATAAATGGCTACACCTTC CASSLEGQGINGYTF
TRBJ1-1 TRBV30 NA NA TGTGCCTGGACCCCCGGACAGTTTGGCACTGAAGCTTTCTTT CAWTPGQFGTEAFF
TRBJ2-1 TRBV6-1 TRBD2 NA TGTGCCAGCAGTGATCAGCCTTTGGGGGGGGGCAATGAGCAGTTCTTC CASSDQPLGGGNEQFF
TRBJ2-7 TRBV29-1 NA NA TGCAGCCTCCAGGGGTCGAGCTCCTACGAGCAGTACTTC CSLQGSSSYEQYF
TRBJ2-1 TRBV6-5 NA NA TGTGCCAGCAGACCGGACGGGGGACGCAATGAGCAGTTCTTC CASRPDGGRNEQFF
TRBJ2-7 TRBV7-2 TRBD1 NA TGTGCCAGCAGCTTAGCAACAGGGGCCCCCTACGAGCAGTACTTC CASSLATGAPYEQYF
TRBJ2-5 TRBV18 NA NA TGTGCCAGCTCACCACCGTGGGGGCTGGAGACCCAGTACTTC CASSPPWGLETQYF
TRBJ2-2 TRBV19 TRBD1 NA TGTGCCCCCCATCGCCTAAACAGGGGGCCGGGGGAGCTGTTTTTT CAPHRLNRGPGELFF
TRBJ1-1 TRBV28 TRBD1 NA TGTGCCAGCAGTTCGGGACAGGAAGCTTTCTTT CASSSGQEAFF
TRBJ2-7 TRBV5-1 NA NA TGCGCCAGCAGCTTGGCCGGGGTCAGGACCCCTCAGGAGCAGTACTTC CASSLAGVRTPQEQYF
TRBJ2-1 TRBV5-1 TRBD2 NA TGCGCCAGCCTCGCGGGACTAGCGGGGAACAATGAGCAGTTCTTC CASLAGLAGNNEQFF
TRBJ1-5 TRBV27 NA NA TGTGCCAGCAGTCGGCTGACAGATAGCAATCAGCCCCAGCATTTT CASSRLTDSNQPQHF
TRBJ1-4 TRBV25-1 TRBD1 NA TGTGCCAGCAGTGATCCGGGACAGGGTAATGAAAAACTGTTTTTT CASSDPGQGNEKLFF
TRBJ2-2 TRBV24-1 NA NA TGTGCCACCAGTGAAAACCTAGAGTCCGGGGAGCTGTTTTTT CATSENLESGELFF
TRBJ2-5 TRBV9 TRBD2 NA TGTGCCAGCAGCGTAGACCTAGCGGGCTTGTGGGGGCAAGAGACCCAGTACTTC CASSVDLAGLWGQETQYF
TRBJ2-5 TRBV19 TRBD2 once TGTGCCAGTAGTATCAGACTAGCGGGGATGCAGGGGACCCAGTACTTC CASSIRLAGMQGTQYF
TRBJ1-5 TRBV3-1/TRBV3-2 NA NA TGTGCCAGCAGCCAAGATATCCGGGGGAAGCCCCAGCATTTT CASSQDIRGKPQHF
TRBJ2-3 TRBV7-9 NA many TGTGCCAGCAGCTTAGAGAAACGGGGAGATACGCAGTATTTT CASSLEKRGDTQYF
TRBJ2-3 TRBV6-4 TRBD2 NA TGTGCCAGCAGTGTTGGCGGGGGAAGCACAGATACGCAGTATTTT CASSVGGGSTDTQYF
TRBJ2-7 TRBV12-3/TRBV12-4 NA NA TGTGCCAGCAGGTGGGGGGGGGCCGAGCAGTACTTC CASRWGGAEQYF
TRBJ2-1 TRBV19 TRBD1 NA TGTGCCAGTAGCGCCGGGACAGGGTCGCATGAGCAGTTCTTC CASSAGTGSHEQFF
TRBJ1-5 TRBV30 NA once TGTGCCTGGAGCGAGGGCAGTAGTCAGCCCCAGCATTTT CAWSEGSSQPQHF
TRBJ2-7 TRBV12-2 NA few TGTGCAAGTCGCTTAGAAGGTTTGTGCAGGGGGCGAGGTCCCTACGAGCAGTACTTC CASRLEGLCRGRGPYEQYF
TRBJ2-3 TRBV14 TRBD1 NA TGTGCCAGCAGCCTCATTACCCCGACAGGGGTAGATACGCAGTATTTT CASSLITPTGVDTQYF
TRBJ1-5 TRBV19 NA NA TGTGCCAGTAGCTTCAATCCCGAAACAGGGCGGAAACCCCAGCATTTT CASSFNPETGRKPQHF
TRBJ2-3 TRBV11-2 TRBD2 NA TGTGCCAGCAGCTTAGGGAGGTCTAGCGGGGTCACAGATACGCAGTATTTT CASSLGRSSGVTDTQYF
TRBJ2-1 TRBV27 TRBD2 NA TGTGCCAGCAGTTCACCTAGCGGGGGGTTAGGTGAGCAGTTCTTC CASSSPSGGLGEQFF
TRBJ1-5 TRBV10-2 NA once TGCGCCAGCAGACTCATCGATAGCAATCAGCCCCAGCATTTT CASRLIDSNQPQHF
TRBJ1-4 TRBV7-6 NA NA TGTGCCAGCAGCTTACGCCCCATTGAGCTTACAACTAATGAAAAACTGTTTTTT CASSLRPIELTTNEKLFF
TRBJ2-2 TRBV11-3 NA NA TGTGCCAGCAGCGCACAGGGATCGAACACCGGGGAGCTGTTTTTT CASSAQGSNTGELFF
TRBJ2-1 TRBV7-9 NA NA TGTGCCAGCAGCTTAGTTTCCCAGGGTTGGGACAATGAGCAGTTCTTC CASSLVSQGWDNEQFF